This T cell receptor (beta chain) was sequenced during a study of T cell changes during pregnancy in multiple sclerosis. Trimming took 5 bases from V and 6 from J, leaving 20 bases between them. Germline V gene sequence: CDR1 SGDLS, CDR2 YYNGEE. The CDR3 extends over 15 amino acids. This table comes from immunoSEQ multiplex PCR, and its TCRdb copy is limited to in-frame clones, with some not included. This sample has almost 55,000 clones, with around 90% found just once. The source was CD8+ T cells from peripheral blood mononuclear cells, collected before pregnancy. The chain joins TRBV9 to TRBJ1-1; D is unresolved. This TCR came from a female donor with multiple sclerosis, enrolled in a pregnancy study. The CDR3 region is CASSSGTMEEAEAFF. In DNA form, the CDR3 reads TGTGCCAGCAGTTCCGGAACAATGGAAGAGGCTGAAGCTTTCTTT.